The 14 T cell receptor beta chains presented below share a single source sample, sequenced in a study of long-term antiretroviral therapy in people with HIV. The libraries were made with immunoSEQ v3.0 at survey level. Only in-frame clones appear in the TCRdb table, and some are missing; sequencing was by immunoSEQ multiplex PCR. The sample includes 20,000 to 25,000 clones, roughly 80% of them seen just once. This specimen consisted of unsorted PBMCs, obtained 0.7 years before starting antiretroviral therapy. These receptors originate from a man aged 25 to 45 with HIV.

As for this clone: The junction shows a germline mismatch at one end, possibly a read error. J is TRBJ1-1 and V is TRBV28; TRBD1 is a possible D gene (6 bases). The CDR3 is 13 amino acids. Looked up from germline, CDR1 is MDHEN and CDR2 is SYDVKM. The CDR3 DNA reads as TGTGCCACCTGGACAGCAGAGAACGCTGAAGCTTTCTTT. Translated: CATWTAENAEAFF.

The V gene is TRBV4-1, the J gene TRBJ1-1, with D unresolved. CDR3 size: 15 residues. The germline CDR1 and CDR2 sequences are MGHRA and YSYEKL. The germline V and J ends were trimmed by 1 base and 0 bases, with 9 bases remaining between them. The CDR3: CASSQGTRLNTEAFF. In DNA form, the CDR3 reads TGCGCCAGCAGCCAAGGGACCCGATTGAACACTGAAGCTTTCTTT.

The rearrangement uses TRBV5-5 and TRBJ1-6; 9 nucleotides align to TRBD1. This CDR3 region has 18 residues. V lost 0 bases to trimming and J lost 7 bases; unmatched junction nucleotides: 11. CDR1 SGHKS and CDR2 YYEKEE come from the germline V gene (reference sequence). CDR3: CASSLVGTGTHPNSPLHF. In nucleotides, the CDR3 is TGTGCCAGCAGCTTGGTTGGGACAGGGACGCATCCGAATTCACCCCTCCACTTT.

V usage is TRBV27 and J usage is TRBJ2-4; a possible D gene is TRBD1 (6 bases). CDR1 is MNHEY, CDR2 SMNVEV, per germline (reference sequence). The CDR3 is made up of 19 amino acids. Deletions cut 2 bases from V and 0 bases from J, with 20 bases between. CDR3 loop: CASSLPAYPRGGAKNIQYF. CDR3 sequence (DNA): TGTGCCAGCAGTTTACCAGCCTATCCCCGAGGGGGAGCCAAAAACATTCAGTACTTC.

This chain connects TRBV30 to TRBJ1-2; tentatively, D is TRBD1 (6 bases). Germline CDR1 reads GTSNPN; CDR2 reads SVGIG (reference sequence). CDR3 length equals 13 residues. Trimming shortened V by 3 bases and J by 8 bases, and 16 bases separated the two germline ends. The CDR3 coding sequence is TGTGCCTGGAGAGTCGACAGGCGGGACGGCTACACCTTC. Amino acid sequence: CAWRVDRRDGYTF.

This clone was observed a handful of times. The V call is TRBV7-9, the J call TRBJ1-2; the match to TRBD1 covers 8 bases. The germline CDR1 and CDR2 sequences are SEHNR and FQNEAQ (reference sequence). The CDR3 runs to 15 residues. The J segment lost 3 bases and the V segment lost 1 base, leaving 4 bases of the junction unmatched. The CDR3 DNA sequence: TGTGCCAGCAGCTTAGTGGACAGGGAGTACTATGGCTACACCTTC. Protein sequence: CASSLVDREYYGYTF.

For the CDR3, the DNA is TGTGCCAGCAGCAGGGGCCTGGGCAATCAGCCCCAGCATTTT. This codes for CASSRGLGNQPQHF. This chain uses TRBV13 with TRBJ1-5, with a tentative D call TRBD1 (5 bases). The V end was cut by 5 bases, the J end by 2 bases, with 10 bases between. Germline assignment: CDR1 PRHDT and CDR2 FYEKMQ (reference sequence). The CDR3 spans 14 residues. Combining the CDR3 with reference TRBV13 and TRBJ1-5 gives the whole variable domain AAGVIQSPRHLIKEKRETATLKCYPIPRHDTVYWYQQGPGQDPQFLISFYEKMQSDKGSIPDRFSAQQFSDYHSELNMSSLELGDSALYFCASSRGLGNQPQHFGDGTRLSIL.

The V call is TRBV11-1, the J call TRBJ2-2; D not certain. The CDR3 totals 15 residues. Germline V gives CDR1 SGHAT, CDR2 FQDESV (reference sequence). The V end lost 1 base, the J end lost 1 base, and 7 bases lay between the germline ends. The CDR3 loop is CASSLDPGNTGELFF. CDR3 sequence (DNA): TGTGCCAGCAGCTTAGATCCCGGGAACACCGGGGAGCTGTTTTTT.

V usage is TRBV5-1 and J usage is TRBJ2-3; possible D gene TRBD2, 6 bases. Germline-derived CDR1 and CDR2 are SGHRS and YFSETQ. Trimming removed 2 bases from V and 0 bases from J, with 16 bases in between. The CDR3 extends over 17 amino acids. CDR3 sequence reads: CASSLIPVEGSTDTQYF. The CDR3 DNA reads as TGCGCCAGCAGCTTAATTCCCGTGGAGGGGAGCACAGATACGCAGTATTTT.

This clone was counted only a few times. The rearrangement uses TRBV5-4 and TRBJ1-1; D gene uncertain. The germline V and J ends were trimmed by 2 bases and 11 bases, with 13 bases remaining between them. The CDR3 is made up of 12 amino acids. Germline lookup yields CDR1 SGHNT and CDR2 YYREEE (reference sequence). CDR3 DNA: TGTGCCAGCAGCTTAGGAGGGAATCAGGCTTTCTTT. Its protein is CASSLGGNQAFF.

The chain employs TRBV10-3 and TRBJ1-1; D may be TRBD1 (5 bases). The CDR3 runs 14 residues. Trimming stripped 6 bases from V and 3 bases from J, with 14 bases between. Looked up from germline, CDR1 is ENHRY and CDR2 is SYGVKD. CDR3 sequence: CAIRPGGRDTEAFF. The CDR3 DNA follows: TGTGCCATCAGACCTGGTGGCAGGGACACTGAAGCTTTCTTT.

The V call is TRBV10-3, the J call TRBJ2-3; 7 bases line up with TRBD1. Germline V lookup: CDR1 ENHRY, CDR2 SYGVKD. V gave up 7 bases and J gave up 2 bases; unmatched junction bases: 6. The CDR3 is 14 residues long. The CDR3 loop is CAITRGGNTDTQYF. The CDR3 nucleotides read TGTGCCATCACCAGAGGGGGCAACACAGATACGCAGTATTTT.

The genes are TRBV5-1 and TRBJ2-1; perhaps TRBD2 as D (7 bases). The CDR3 spans 14 residues. The V and J ends lost 1 base and 7 bases respectively, with 12 bases between them. Germline CDR1 and CDR2: SGHRS and YFSETQ. CDR3 coding DNA: TGCGCCAGCAGCTTGAGGGAGGGGGTGAATGAGCAGTTCTTC. It is translated as CASSLREGVNEQFF.

The V and J genes are TRBV10-2 and TRBJ2-2; no clear D. V was trimmed by 2 bases and J by 0 bases, leaving 4 bases between them. CDR1 and CDR2 (germline): WSHSY, SAAADI. The CDR3 totals 14 residues. CDR3 DNA: TGCGCCAGCAGTGAGGACGCGAACACCGGGGAGCTGTTTTTT. Translating it yields CASSEDANTGELFF.